This TCR beta chain derives from a study of blood T cells in healthy people across ages (dated by TCRdb to the mid-2010s). At the level of the whole study: Template switching captured roughly one uniquely barcoded TCR beta cDNA molecule per two T cells in model experiments. Age-related changes in TCR beta repertoire diversity were measured in the study by deep sequencing normalized with unique cDNA molecular identifiers. To avoid experimental bias, donors of different ages were spread randomly across the sequencing lanes. Donors were grouped into four age groups: young (average about 15 years), middle-aged (less than 40), aged (around 60) and long-lived (less than 85). The study analyzed two additional independent replicas of 1 million unique cDNA reads from the same blood draw for two donors, one aged 18 to 29 and one aged 80 or older. Results and caveats for the whole study, not just this receptor: Observed TCR beta diversity per million T cells fell roughly linearly with age, and a significant reduction was already apparent by age around 40. Estimates of total diversity based on one million sequenced T cells were considered lower bounds and underestimates. Compared with the aged group, the long-lived group had more naive CD4+ T cells, fewer expanded clones and increased TCR diversity, a pattern suggesting age selection. The CMV infection status of donors was not known, potentially confounding age-related changes in expanded clonotypes. Since profiling was done on bulk unsorted PBMCs, naive and antigen-experienced compartments could not be conclusively compared. Observed TCR beta diversity correlated strongly with the percentage of naive T cells measured by flow cytometry.

The 40 or so donors, aged 6 to 90 years, were systemically healthy Caucasian individuals from Russia. About 10 milliliters of peripheral blood were drawn from each donor into EDTA-treated Vacutainer tubes. PBMCs were isolated by Ficoll-Paque density-gradient centrifugation, with at least 6.5 million obtained per sample. Trizol reagent was used to extract total RNA from PBMCs, with at least 5 micrograms per sample. Naive CD45RAhigh/CD27high T cell percentages were measured by flow cytometry on a PBMC aliquot from every donor. The library was obtained by 5' RACE. TCRdb shows the sequencer as Illumina HiSeq 2500. The second PCR ran for about 6 to 12 cycles and used a J-beta primer mix along with a sample-barcoded 5' primer. Each TCR beta cDNA molecule received a unique molecular identifier from a template-switch 5' adaptor carrying 12 random nucleotides. At least 2.5 million CDR3-containing paired-end reads were obtained from each sample. First-strand cDNA synthesis was performed from all RNA using the Mint cDNA synthesis kit, with priming by a TRBC-specific oligonucleotide. All cDNA was treated with uracil-DNA glycosylase and then went through a first 18-cycle PCR with the universal primers M1SS and BC2_uni_R. The authors' analysis ran thus. Normalization of each sample was performed by random selection of 1 million high-quality reads, each carrying a distinct molecular identifier. Reads with shared molecular identifiers were discarded instead of being binned into consensus sequences. MiTCR, with a Q25 quality threshold and the strictest error-elimination algorithm, was used for CDR3 identification, clonotype clustering and error correction. A nonparametric unseen species model using Euler transformation provided a lower-bound estimate of total TCR beta diversity. TCRdb reworked the public reads: Q25 trimming with fastp, MiXCR clone assembly, productive beta chains retained. Each CDR3 protein gets just one entry, which takes the most common genes and DNA from the rows behind it. The V and J calls were determined by TCRdb, not by the authors. This sample gives just under 750,000 distinct CDR3 sequences in total; 22% of them show up just once. The top ten constitute approximately 20% of the sample.

Points on this clonotype: The antigen it binds to is not known. The input lacks base qualities; no much larger clone sits a single base away.

The germline V gene sets CDR1 to MNHNS and CDR2 to SASEGT. Trimming at the junction amounts to 7 bases on V and 4 bases on J, and the germline ends lie 13 bases apart. The CDR3 has 13 amino acids, counting the end cysteine and phenylalanine. CDR3 DNA only is kept here, 39 bases in frame from base 1. The sequence is built from TRBV6-1 and TRBJ1-2, with the D gene not confidently named. The TCR was taken from a man aged 65-85 years in good health. Sequenced sample: blood. The DNA reads as follows: TGTGCCAGCATCCAAGTAAGAGGCTATGGCTACACCTTC. Translated, it gives CASIQVRGYGYTF.